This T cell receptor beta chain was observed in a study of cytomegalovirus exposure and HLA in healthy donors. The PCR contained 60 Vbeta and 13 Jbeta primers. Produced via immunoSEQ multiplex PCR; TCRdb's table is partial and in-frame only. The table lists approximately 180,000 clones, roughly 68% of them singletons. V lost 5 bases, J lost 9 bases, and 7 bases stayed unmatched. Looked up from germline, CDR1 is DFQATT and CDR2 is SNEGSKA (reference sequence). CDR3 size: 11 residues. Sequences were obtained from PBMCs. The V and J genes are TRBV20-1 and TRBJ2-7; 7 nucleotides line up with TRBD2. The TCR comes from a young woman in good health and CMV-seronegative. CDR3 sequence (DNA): TGCAGTGCTGGGGGGGTGGTGGGGCAGTACTTC. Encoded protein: CSAGGVVGQYF.